Following are 18 T cell receptor beta chains from one sample sequenced in a study of T cell changes during pregnancy in multiple sclerosis. Clones were sequenced by immunoSEQ multiplex PCR, and TCRdb holds only the in-frame ones, with some missing. The sample lists under 60,000 clones, 80% to 95% occurring once. The specimen comprised CD4+ T cells from peripheral blood mononuclear cells, sampled after pregnancy. The receptor set was obtained from a female donor with multiple sclerosis, enrolled in a pregnancy study.

Points on this clone: One end of the junction is discordant with germline, which a read error may explain. The chain uses TRBV7-7 and TRBJ2-2, with 7 bases aligning to TRBD1. The CDR3 totals 16 residues. Germline values: CDR1 SSHAT, CDR2 FNYEAQ (reference sequence). The CDR3 sequence: CASSPTSQGVTGELFF. DNA of the CDR3: TGTGCTAGCAGCCCTACTTCCCAGGGGGTAACCGGGGAGCTGTTTTTT.

The chain uses TRBV6-6 and TRBJ2-3, with 9 positions matching TRBD1. CDR3 length: 15 residues. The junction had 10 bases not matched to a gene; V was cut back by 10 bases and J by 2 bases. CDR1 MNHNY and CDR2 SVGAGI come from the germline V gene (reference sequence). CDR3 sequence: CATGDRADNTDTQYF. CDR3 bases: TGTGCCACCGGGGACAGGGCGGATAACACAGATACGCAGTATTTT.

The V and J genes are TRBV19 and TRBJ1-1, with 8 positions matching TRBD1. The junction had 4 bases not matched to a gene; V was cut back by 8 bases and J by 2 bases. Germline values: CDR1 LNHDA, CDR2 SQIVND (reference sequence). The length of the CDR3 is 13 residues. The CDR3 DNA reads as TGTGCCAGTTGGACAGGGATAAACACTGAAGCTTTCTTT. Translating it yields CASWTGINTEAFF.

V usage is TRBV9 and J usage is TRBJ2-7, with 8 bases matching TRBD1. The germline CDR1 and CDR2 sequences are SGDLS and YYNGEE. There are 15 residues in the CDR3. Trimming removed 0 bases from V and 4 bases from J; junction bases left unmatched: 6. The DNA for the CDR3 is TGTGCCAGCAGCGTAGGGGCAGGGGGCGCGTACGAGCAGTACTTC. It codes for CASSVGAGGAYEQYF.

V and J are TRBV19 and TRBJ1-6, with TRBD1 identical over 9 bases. V lost 4 bases and J lost 7; bases outside the gene matches: 11. The CDR3 spans 17 residues. Germline values: CDR1 LNHDA, CDR2 SQIVND (reference sequence). In DNA, the CDR3 is TGTGCCAGTAGTACATTCCCTCCGGGACAGGGCAATTCACCCCTCCACTTT. It codes for CASSTFPPGQGNSPLHF.

The genes are TRBV18 and TRBJ1-4, with D possibly TRBD1 on 6 matching bases. The CDR3 runs 15 residues. V was pared by 4 bases and J by 0 bases, with 9 bases between. Germline V gene lookup returns CDR1 KGHSH and CDR2 LQKENI. The chain's CDR3 is CASSQRQATNEKLFF. The CDR3 DNA sequence: TGTGCCAGCTCACAAAGACAGGCAACTAATGAAAAACTGTTTTTT.

The V gene is TRBV19, the J gene TRBJ2-5, with 10 bases that match TRBD2. Germline values: CDR1 LNHDA, CDR2 SQIVND (reference sequence). The CDR3 contains 15 residues. V shed 5 bases, J shed 5 bases, and the junction held 8 bases outside the gene matches. The CDR3 loop is CASSAGTSVEETQYF. CDR3 in DNA: TGTGCCAGTAGTGCCGGGACTAGCGTGGAGGAGACCCAGTACTTC. The variable domain in full, with the rest retrieved from reference TRBV19 and TRBJ2-5, is DGGITQSPKYLFRKEGQNVTLSCEQNLNHDAMYWYRQDPGQGLRLIYYSQIVNDFQKGDIAEGYSVSREKKESFPLTVTSAQKNPTAFYLCASSAGTSVEETQYFGPGTRLLVL.

This chain links TRBV6-5 with TRBJ1-2; TRBD1 matches 7 bases. Germline CDR1 reads MNHEY; CDR2 reads SVGAGI. V was clipped by 3 bases and J by 8 bases; unmatched bases: 12. The CDR3 is 15 amino acids. The CDR3: CASSYGQALYGGYTF. The CDR3 DNA sequence: TGTGCCAGCAGTTATGGACAGGCCCTCTATGGCGGCTACACCTTC.

The V and J genes are TRBV18 and TRBJ2-7, with a possible D match to TRBD1 (5 bases). Germline-derived CDR1 and CDR2 are KGHSH and LQKENI. V lost 4 bases and J lost 0, with 19 bases in between. The CDR3 contains 17 residues. CDR3 bases: TGTGCCAGCTCACACACACTTCCGTCAGACAGCTCCTACGAGCAGTACTTC. Its protein product is CASSHTLPSDSSYEQYF.

J is TRBJ1-1 and V is TRBV10-3, with 8 bases fitting TRBD1. V gave up 7 bases and J gave up 1 base; unmatched junction bases: 2. CDR1 is ENHRY and CDR2 is SYGVKD in the germline V gene. This CDR3 comprises 13 residues. The CDR3 nucleotides are TGTGCCATCAATCAGGGGGCGAACACTGAAGCTTTCTTT. Protein sequence: CAINQGANTEAFF.

The chain couples TRBV7-6 to TRBJ1-2; 7 nucleotides match TRBD1. After removal of 0 bases from V and 2 bases from J, the junction contained 3 bases not matched to a gene. The CDR3 length is 15 residues. Germline V gives CDR1 SGHVS, CDR2 FNYEAQ. CDR3 nucleotide sequence: TGTGCCAGCAGCTTAGCCTCGGGACAGAACTATGGCTACACCTTC. Translation gives CASSLASGQNYGYTF.

The chain employs TRBV9 and TRBJ2-2; 13 bases align to TRBD2. CDR1 is SGDLS and CDR2 is YYNGEE in the germline V gene. The CDR3 is made up of 15 amino acids. V dropped 1 base and J dropped 6; count of bases not matched to a gene: 0. This CDR3 reads CASSVTSGGAGELFF. The CDR3 bases are TGTGCCAGCAGCGTAACTAGCGGGGGGGCCGGGGAGCTGTTTTTT.

This clone turned up a few times. The rearrangement joins TRBV9 to TRBJ1-3; D perhaps matches TRBD1 (6 bases). The CDR3 extends over 15 amino acids. The germline V gene has CDR1 SGDLS and CDR2 YYNGEE. V dropped 1 base and J dropped 4 bases, with 12 bases sitting between them. In nucleotides, the CDR3 is TGTGCCAGCAGCGTAACAGGGCTCAGAGGAAACACCATATATTTT. Residues: CASSVTGLRGNTIYF.

This chain uses TRBV6-5 with TRBJ2-5, with 9 bases lining up with TRBD2. V trimming: 8 bases; J trimming: 4 bases; junction bases outside the gene matches: 8. Germline V gene data show CDR1 as MNHEY and CDR2 as SVGAGI. The CDR3 is 14 residues long. In DNA form, the CDR3 reads TGTGCCAGCTTCCGAAGTAGCGGGGGAGAGACCCAGTACTTC. Translating gives CASFRSSGGETQYF.

The CDR3 DNA reads TGTGCCAGCAGCTTTCCGGGGATAAGTAATACGCAGTATTTT. The encoded protein is CASSFPGISNTQYF. This sequence joins TRBV5-4 and TRBJ2-3, with D perhaps matching TRBD2 (5 bases). Germline CDR1 reads SGHNT; CDR2 reads YYREEE (reference sequence). The CDR3 sequence is 14 residues long. Trimming left V 2 bases short and J 7 bases short, with 14 bases between.

This chain uses TRBV5-4 with TRBJ1-1; D may be TRBD1 (5 bases). This CDR3 is built from 14 residues. Trimming stripped 0 bases from V and 5 bases from J, with 11 bases between. Per germline, CDR1 SGHNT and CDR2 YYREEE (reference sequence). As DNA, the CDR3 is TGTGCCAGCAGCTTGGTTGGGGGGATTACTGAAGCTTTCTTT. Its protein product is CASSLVGGITEAFF.

As concerns this clone: The junction and the germline gene differ at one end; a read error may be behind it. The rearrangement uses TRBV4-1 and TRBJ1-1; D might be TRBD1 (6 bases). The CDR3 covers 13 residues. CDR1 and CDR2 (germline): MGHRA, YSYEKL. The CDR3 nucleotides read TGCGCCAGCAGCCCTTGGGACACAAATGGCCTAGGATTT. This gives the protein CASSPWDTNGLGF.

V and J are TRBV19 and TRBJ1-2; no clear D gene. This CDR3 region has 11 residues. Germline V gene sequence: CDR1 LNHDA, CDR2 SQIVND (reference sequence). Trimming took 5 bases from V and 8 from J, leaving 9 bases between them. The CDR3 DNA follows: TGTGCCAGTAGTCTTCACGGGGGCTACACCTTC. This codes for CASSLHGGYTF.